This TCR beta chain comes out of a study of blood T cell repertoires in COVID-19. Assay used: immunoSEQ multiplex PCR; TCRdb lists only in-frame clones, some missing. The sample has fewer than 450,000 clones, approximately 90% seen once; the top ten hold 1.2%. Sequencing input: PBMCs or T cells enriched from blood (not recorded which). The receptor was isolated from a woman between 18 and 29 years old who had recovered from COVID-19.

CDR3 in DNA: TGTGCCAGCAGTTACCCCGGGGGAAGACGTGGCTACACCTTC. Protein product: CASSYPGGRRGYTF. The V call is TRBV6-6, the J call TRBJ1-2; perhaps TRBD1 as D (5 bases). The V end was cut by 2 bases, the J end by 7 bases, with 14 bases between. This CDR3 is 14 amino acids long. Germline V lookup: CDR1 MNHNY, CDR2 SVGAGI (reference sequence).